This T cell receptor (beta chain) was sequenced during a study of blood T cell repertoires in COVID-19. The wider study: Donors in the United States, Italy and Spain gave samples during acute or convalescent COVID-19. T cells, B-cell-depleted T cells, or PBMCs supplied cDNA or gDNA.

How the authors handled the data: Estimation of nucleated cell counts relied on the amplification of reference gene primers. Sequencing used immunoSEQ multiplex PCR; TCRdb keeps in-frame clones, though not all of them. The V and J calls and clone size were taken over from that table, and D and trimming were inferred from the DNA. The sample lists 200,000 to 250,000 clones, 89% seen once, with about 6.3% in the top ten. This TCR was sampled from a man between 60 and 75 years old who had recovered from COVID-19. Sequencing was performed on peripheral blood.

CDR3 DNA sequence: TGTGCCAGCTTCGGCGGGCGAGGCTACACCTTC. Amino acid sequence: CASFGGRGYTF. This chain uses TRBV28 with TRBJ1-2; D is uncertain. CDR1 and CDR2 from the germline V gene are MDHEN and SYDVKM. This CDR3 contains 11 residues. Trimming cost V 8 bases and J 8 bases, with 12 bases left between them.